What follows are 30 T cell receptor beta chains derived from one specimen sequenced in a study of blood T cell repertoires in COVID-19. This table comes from immunoSEQ multiplex PCR, and its TCRdb copy is limited to in-frame clones, with some not included. Among 90,000 to 120,000 clones, 65% to 80% were seen once, and the ten largest hold 1.8%. The sequencing sample was made of peripheral blood. All receptors derive from a woman between 40 and 50 years old with acute or convalescent COVID-19.

This clone was seen a single time. The V call is TRBV7-2, the J call TRBJ2-5, with 9 bases identical to TRBD2. J was trimmed by 6 bases and V by 4 bases; bases with no gene match: 9. The CDR3 is made up of 15 amino acids. Germline-derived CDR1 and CDR2 are SGHTA and FQGNSA. The CDR3 sequence: CASSSPTSGGKTQYF. As DNA, the CDR3 is TGTGCCAGCAGCTCCCCGACTAGCGGCGGGAAGACCCAGTACTTC.

In the case of this clone: Other DNA sequences in this specimen translate into the identical CDR3. This chain joins TRBV5-1 and TRBJ2-3; unclear D gene. Germline-derived CDR1 and CDR2 are SGHRS and YFSETQ. This CDR3 is built from 10 residues. The V and J ends lost 6 bases and 5 bases respectively, with 4 bases between them. CDR3 sequence: CASTGDTQYF. In DNA, the CDR3 is TGCGCCAGCACCGGAGATACGCAGTATTTT. Looking up the rest from reference TRBV5-1 and TRBJ2-3 gives the full variable domain: KAGVTQTPRYLIKTRGQQVTLSCSPISGHRSVSWYQQTPGQGLQFLFEYFSETQRNKGNFPGRFSGRQFSNSRSEMNVSTLELGDSALYLCASTGDTQYFGPGTRLTVL.

The genes are TRBV29-1 and TRBJ1-1; D gene unclear. This CDR3 has 10 amino acids. Per the germline V gene, CDR1 is SQVTM and CDR2 is ANQGSEA. Trimming pared 5 bases from V and 2 bases from J, leaving 3 bases between. DNA for the CDR3: TGCAGCGTTAGCAACACTGAAGCTTTCTTT. Translation gives CSVSNTEAFF.

The gene calls are TRBV11-2 and TRBJ2-1; TRBD1 might be the D (5 bases). This CDR3 contains 12 residues. V lost 6 bases and J 4 bases, leaving 7 bases between the germline ends. Per the germline V gene, CDR1 is SGHAT and CDR2 is FQNNGV. CDR3 nucleotides: TGTGCCAGCAGGCAGGGATACAATGAGCAGTTCTTC. Protein: CASRQGYNEQFF. Full variable domain (rest looked up from reference TRBV11-2 and TRBJ2-1): EAGVAQSPRYKIIEKRQSVAFWCNPISGHATLYWYQQILGQGPKLLIQFQNNGVVDDSQLPKDRFSAERLKGVDSTLKIQPAKLEDSAVYLCASRQGYNEQFFGPGTRLTVL.

CDR3 coding DNA: TGTGCCAGCAGTTCTACGATAAGGACAGCTAATGAAAAACTGTTTTTT. Translation gives CASSSTIRTANEKLFF. The J gene is TRBJ1-4, the V gene TRBV6-2 or TRBV6-3; weak D call: TRBD1 (6 bases). Per the germline V gene, CDR1 is MNHEY and CDR2 is SVGEGT. V dropped 4 bases and J dropped 3 bases, with 15 bases sitting between them. The CDR3 is 16 amino acids.

This clone turned up a few times. This chain uses TRBV2 with TRBJ1-5, with D possibly being TRBD1 (6 bases). The ends were cut back, 6 bases at V and 9 bases at J, with 15 bases in the middle. The CDR3 covers 13 residues. Per germline, CDR1 SNHLY and CDR2 FYNNEI. The CDR3: CASSTGNFRPQHF. The CDR3 DNA is TGTGCCAGCAGCACAGGGAATTTTCGGCCCCAGCATTTT.

CDR3: CASRRDRSTEAFF. The CDR3, as DNA: TGTGCCAGTAGACGGGACAGGTCCACTGAAGCTTTCTTT. The chain combines TRBV19 with TRBJ1-1, with 8 bases fitting TRBD1. Germline V gene sequence: CDR1 LNHDA, CDR2 SQIVND (reference sequence). The J segment lost 4 bases and the V segment lost 6 bases, leaving 4 bases of the junction unmatched. CDR3 length equals 13 residues.

The chain is built from TRBV18 and TRBJ1-3; 8 positions match TRBD1. V was clipped by 5 bases and J by 7 bases; unmatched bases: 4. Germline V gene lookup returns CDR1 KGHSH and CDR2 LQKENI. The CDR3 loop spans 13 amino acids. The CDR3, as DNA: TGTGCCAGCTCAGCCGGGACAGGCAACACCATATATTTT. Protein product: CASSAGTGNTIYF. Complete variable domain (other parts from reference TRBV18 and TRBJ1-3): NAGVMQNPRHLVRRRGQEARLRCSPMKGHSHVYWYRQLPEEGLKFMVYLQKENIIDESGMPKERFSAEFPKEGPSILRIQQVVRGDSAAYFCASSAGTGNTIYFGEGSWLTVV.

The chain links TRBV4-2 to TRBJ1-2; 7 bases map to TRBD1. CDR1 and CDR2 (germline): LGHNA, YNFKEQ. V gave up 0 bases and J gave up 4 bases; unmatched junction bases: 5. The CDR3 is made up of 15 amino acids. The CDR3 here is CASSQDRGSSYGYTF. In DNA form, the CDR3 reads TGTGCCAGCAGCCAAGACAGGGGGAGTAGCTATGGCTACACCTTC.

The chain is built from TRBV5-6 and TRBJ2-3; 10 bases line up with TRBD2. The CDR3 length is 16 residues. Losses at the gene ends were 4 bases for V and 1 base for J; bases not matched to a gene: 6. Per the germline V gene, CDR1 is SGHDT and CDR2 is YYEEEE. In DNA form, the CDR3 reads TGTGCCAGCAGCCAGGCCACTAGCGGGGGCACAGATACGCAGTATTTT. This encodes CASSQATSGGTDTQYF. Drawing the rest from reference TRBV5-6 and TRBJ2-3, the complete variable domain is DAGVTQSPTHLIKTRGQQVTLRCSPKSGHDTVSWYQQALGQGPQFIFQYYEEEERQRGNFPDRFSGHQFPNYSSELNVNALLLGDSALYLCASSQATSGGTDTQYFGPGTRLTVL.

This chain links TRBV2 with TRBJ1-6, with D uncertain. Trimming took off 7 bases at V and 0 bases at J, with 13 bases between the two ends. Germline V lookup: CDR1 SNHLY, CDR2 FYNNEI. This CDR3 contains 16 residues. The CDR3 spells CASIGQAGSYNSPLHF. CDR3 bases: TGTGCCAGCATCGGTCAGGCGGGCTCCTATAATTCACCCCTCCACTTT. Using reference TRBV2 and TRBJ1-6 for the parts outside the CDR3, the full variable domain is EPEVTQTPSHQVTQMGQEVILRCVPISNHLYFYWYRQILGQKVEFLVSFYNNEISEKSEIFDDQFSVERPDGSNFTLKIRSTKLEDSAMYFCASIGQAGSYNSPLHFGNGTRLTVT.

The V call is TRBV6-5, the J call TRBJ1-2; D not resolved. The CDR3 extends over 14 amino acids. Per the germline V gene, CDR1 is MNHEY and CDR2 is SVGAGI. V was cut by 4 bases and J by 8 bases, with 17 bases left in between. The CDR3 loop is CASSSNGGIYGYTF. The CDR3, as DNA: TGTGCCAGCAGTTCCAACGGAGGGATCTACGGCTACACCTTC.

This clone was recorded a few times. The chain joins TRBV11-2 to TRBJ2-3; 9 bases line up with TRBD1. The CDR3 is 16 residues long. Unmatched junction bases numbered 6, after V lost 5 bases and J lost 0 bases. Per the germline V gene, CDR1 is SGHAT and CDR2 is FQNNGV. The CDR3 spells CASSVRQGGSTDTQYF. For the CDR3, the DNA is TGTGCCAGCAGCGTTCGACAGGGGGGGAGCACAGATACGCAGTATTTT.

J is TRBJ2-2 and V is TRBV12-5; 7 bases match TRBD2. The CDR3 sequence is 20 residues long. The trim removed 1 base at V and 7 bases at J, leaving 21 bases unmatched. Germline V gene sequence: CDR1 LGHNT, CDR2 FRNRAP. Here the CDR3 reads CASGLDPTGLDWTCDGELFF. CDR3 coding DNA: TGTGCTAGTGGTTTGGACCCCACAGGACTAGATTGGACCTGTGACGGGGAGCTGTTTTTT.

V is TRBV7-3 and J is TRBJ2-5; 7 nucleotides line up with TRBD2. The CDR3 covers 14 residues. Germline V gene data show CDR1 as SGHTA and CDR2 as FQGTGA. Trimming took 0 bases from V and 3 from J; bases not matched to a gene: 1. In DNA form, the CDR3 reads TGTGCCAGCAGCTTAACGGGGGGGAAAGAGACCCAGTACTTC. Amino acids: CASSLTGGKETQYF.

The chain employs TRBV28 and TRBJ2-1; D possibly corresponds to TRBD1 (5 bases). The germline CDR1 and CDR2 sequences are MDHEN and SYDVKM. The CDR3 loop spans 14 amino acids. V lost 5 bases to trimming and J lost 5 bases, with 13 bases between them. DNA for the CDR3: TGTGCCAGCAGTACGCTACAGGCAAACAATGAGCAGTTCTTC. This translates into CASSTLQANNEQFF.

The chain couples TRBV11-2 to TRBJ2-1, with TRBD2 matching over 7 bases. The germline gives CDR1 SGHAT, CDR2 FQNNGV. The CDR3 consists of 16 residues. V lost 2 bases, J lost 0 bases, and 4 bases stayed unmatched. The CDR3 loop reads CASSLFGGSSYNEQFF. CDR3 DNA: TGTGCCAGCAGCTTATTCGGGGGGAGCTCCTACAATGAGCAGTTCTTC.

There are a few counts of this clone. The chain links TRBV30 to TRBJ2-7, with a weak D call TRBD1 (6 bases). V was clipped by 0 bases and J by 2 bases, with 17 bases between them. Looked up from germline, CDR1 is GTSNPN and CDR2 is SVGIG (reference sequence). The CDR3 sequence is 16 residues long. The CDR3, as DNA: TGTGCCTGGAGTGTTTTGAAGGGGGTGAGGGCCTACGAGCAGTACTTC. It yields the protein CAWSVLKGVRAYEQYF.

The rearrangement links TRBV6-5 to TRBJ2-7; D is ambiguous. This CDR3 contains 11 residues. V was clipped by 6 bases and J by 3 bases, with 6 bases between them. Per the germline V gene, CDR1 is MNHEY and CDR2 is SVGAGI. The CDR3 region is CASRSNYEQYF. The CDR3 DNA follows: TGTGCCAGCAGATCCAACTACGAGCAGTACTTC.

The chain uses TRBV19 and TRBJ1-5, with D possibly being TRBD1 (5 bases). Germline values: CDR1 LNHDA, CDR2 SQIVND (reference sequence). This CDR3 comprises 15 residues. V lost 5 bases and J 5 bases, leaving 16 bases between the germline ends. CDR3 protein: CASSPRGAGDQPQHF. CDR3 bases: TGTGCCAGTAGTCCCCGTGGGGCCGGCGATCAGCCCCAGCATTTT.

The J gene is TRBJ2-5, the V gene TRBV10-3; 9 bases are a match to TRBD1. Germline CDR1 reads ENHRY; CDR2 reads SYGVKD. After removal of 5 bases from V and 8 bases from J, the junction contained 9 bases not matched to a gene. The CDR3 covers 14 residues. This CDR3 is CAISKDRGQYTQYF. For the CDR3, the DNA is TGTGCCATCAGTAAGGACAGGGGTCAATATACCCAGTACTTC.

The V and J genes are TRBV7-2 and TRBJ2-3; a weak D match, TRBD1 (6 bases). CDR1 is SGHTA and CDR2 is FQGNSA in the germline V gene. Deletions cut 1 base from V and 0 bases from J, with 11 bases between. CDR3 length equals 16 residues. The CDR3 spells CASSLDGQPSTDTQYF. CDR3 bases: TGTGCCAGCAGCTTAGACGGACAGCCCAGCACAGATACGCAGTATTTT.

This clone was counted once. The J gene is TRBJ1-2, the V gene TRBV30, with TRBD1 matching 9 bases. This CDR3 has 13 amino acids. V dropped 4 bases and J dropped 6; count of bases not matched to a gene: 6. Germline V CDR1 and CDR2: GTSNPN, SVGIG (reference sequence). Written as DNA, the CDR3 is TGTGCCTGGACTTCCGGGACAGGGAATGGCTACACCTTC. Translation: CAWTSGTGNGYTF.

The V gene is TRBV3-1 (or the pseudogene TRBV3-2), the J gene TRBJ2-7; D perhaps matches TRBD1 (5 bases). V shed 1 base and J shed 1 base, with 8 bases lying between them. This CDR3 has 14 amino acids. Germline values: CDR1 LGHDT, CDR2 YNNKEL (reference sequence). For the CDR3, the DNA is TGTGCCAGCAGCCAAGGACAGAATTCCTACGAGCAGTACTTC. It translates to CASSQGQNSYEQYF.

The chain couples TRBV5-8 to TRBJ1-2; D not resolved. Trimming took 4 bases from V and 4 from J, leaving 11 bases between them. The CDR3 length is 13 residues. Germline CDR1 and CDR2: SGHTS and YDEGEE. The DNA for the CDR3 is TGTGCCAGCAGCGAGCTCGGCGGCTATGGCTACACCTTC. Translated, it gives CASSELGGYGYTF.

V and J are TRBV30 and TRBJ1-5; unclear D gene. There are 15 residues in the CDR3. The V end was cut by 0 bases, the J end by 4 bases, with 13 bases between. Germline CDR1 GTSNPN, CDR2 SVGIG (reference sequence). The CDR3 reads CAWSVGRTSNQPQHF. The CDR3 DNA is TGTGCCTGGAGTGTGGGGAGGACTAGTAATCAGCCCCAGCATTTT. The full variable domain, rest sourced from reference TRBV30 and TRBJ1-5, is SQTIHQWPATLVQPVGSPLSLECTVEGTSNPNLYWYRQAAGRGLQLLFYSVGIGQISSEVPQNLSASRPQDRQFILSSKKLLLSDSGFYLCAWSVGRTSNQPQHFGDGTRLSIL.

V usage is TRBV5-4 and J usage is TRBJ2-1; 7 bases agree with TRBD1. The CDR3 is made up of 13 amino acids. With 4 bases clipped from V and 6 bases from J, the junction kept 4 bases outside the gene matches. Germline assignment: CDR1 SGHNT and CDR2 YYREEE (reference sequence). The CDR3, as DNA: TGTGCCAGCAGCGTACAGGGGACCAATGAGCAGTTCTTC. Translation: CASSVQGTNEQFF.

The V and J genes are TRBV6-5 and TRBJ1-1, with TRBD1 identical over 11 bases. The CDR3 length is 15 residues. Per the germline V gene, CDR1 is MNHEY and CDR2 is SVGAGI. Losses at the gene ends were 6 bases for V and 6 bases for J; bases not matched to a gene: 9. CDR3: CASRPRTGGIAEAFF. The CDR3 bases are TGTGCCAGCAGACCTCGGACAGGGGGCATCGCTGAAGCTTTCTTT.

This chain links TRBV30 with TRBJ1-2; possibly TRBD1 for D (5 bases). CDR1 is GTSNPN and CDR2 is SVGIG in the germline V gene (reference sequence). The ends were cut back, 4 bases at V and 2 bases at J, with 11 bases in the middle. This CDR3 is built from 13 residues. Here the CDR3 reads CAWNGGGNYGYTF. DNA of the CDR3: TGTGCCTGGAATGGGGGGGGAAACTATGGCTACACCTTC.

The V gene is TRBV5-1, the J gene TRBJ2-1; TRBD2 agrees at 11 bases. Germline CDR1 and CDR2: SGHRS and YFSETQ. The CDR3 loop spans 20 amino acids. V shed 2 bases, J shed 0 bases, and the junction held 13 bases outside the gene matches. CDR3 bases: TGCGCCAGCAGCTTCGCTAGCGGGGGGCCCCCCGGTGGCTCCTACAATGAGCAGTTCTTC. Protein: CASSFASGGPPGGSYNEQFF.